Presented here are 8 T cell receptor beta chains from one specimen sequenced in a study of blood T cell repertoires in COVID-19. Measured with immunoSEQ multiplex PCR; TCRdb has only the in-frame clones, and not every one. Here the sample spans tens of thousands of clones, about 90% being singletons. The sequenced material came from peripheral blood. These receptors were obtained from a man aged 70-80 years with active COVID-19.

This clone appeared a few times. The V gene is TRBV19, the J gene TRBJ1-5; no clear D gene. Germline V gene data show CDR1 as LNHDA and CDR2 as SQIVND (reference sequence). V lost 1 base and J 5 bases, leaving 12 bases between the germline ends. The CDR3 covers 15 residues. The CDR3 DNA follows: TGTGCCAGTAGTATAGCAAGGATTCGGGATCAGCCCCAGCATTTT. Its translation is CASSIARIRDQPQHF.

J is TRBJ1-4 and V is TRBV5-1; D perhaps matches TRBD1 (6 bases). Germline lookup yields CDR1 SGHRS and CDR2 YFSETQ. CDR3 length: 15 residues. Trimming took off 6 bases at V and 7 bases at J, with 19 bases between the two ends. The CDR3 DNA follows: TGCGCCAGCACCGAGGTCGGGGGGCTGGGTGAAAAACTGTTTTTT. It encodes CASTEVGGLGEKLFF.

The J gene is TRBJ1-1, the V gene TRBV5-4; 9 nucleotides match TRBD1. CDR3 length: 14 residues. Germline trimming cut 4 bases from V and 4 bases from J; bases unmatched to any gene: 5. Germline V gives CDR1 SGHNT, CDR2 YYREEE (reference sequence). The CDR3 loop reads CASSTGTGSTEAFF. CDR3 DNA: TGTGCCAGCAGCACCGGGACAGGGAGCACTGAAGCTTTCTTT. Full variable domain (remainder filled in from reference TRBV5-4 and TRBJ1-1): ETGVTQSPTHLIKTRGQQVTLRCSSQSGHNTVSWYQQALGQGPQFIFQYYREEENGRGNFPPRFSGLQFPNYSSELNVNALELDDSALYLCASSTGTGSTEAFFGQGTRLTVV.

This rearrangement joins TRBV30 to TRBJ1-4, with D unresolved. V was trimmed by 0 bases and J by 8 bases, leaving 19 bases between them. Germline V gene sequence: CDR1 GTSNPN, CDR2 SVGIG (reference sequence). The CDR3 length is 16 residues. The CDR3 nucleotides read TGTGCCTGGAGTGTACGTTGGGGAGCGGTTTCGGAAAAACTGTTTTTT. Translating gives CAWSVRWGAVSEKLFF. Drawing the rest from reference TRBV30 and TRBJ1-4, the complete variable domain is SQTIHQWPATLVQPVGSPLSLECTVEGTSNPNLYWYRQAAGRGLQLLFYSVGIGQISSEVPQNLSASRPQDRQFILSSKKLLLSDSGFYLCAWSVRWGAVSEKLFFGSGTQLSVL.

This clone has more than one count but fewer than ten. This rearrangement joins TRBV27 to TRBJ1-6, with TRBD1 matching 7 bases. Trimming removed 6 bases from V and 6 bases from J; junction bases left unmatched: 5. The germline V gene has CDR1 MNHEY and CDR2 SMNVEV (reference sequence). This CDR3 contains 14 residues. Here the CDR3 reads CASRDRAGNSPLHF. The CDR3 region has the DNA TGTGCCAGCAGAGACAGGGCGGGTAATTCACCCCTCCACTTT.

This chain connects TRBV19 to TRBJ2-1, with 8 bases lining up with TRBD2. The J segment lost 4 bases and the V segment lost 5 bases, leaving 13 bases of the junction unmatched. Germline V CDR1 and CDR2: LNHDA, SQIVND (reference sequence). The CDR3 covers 17 residues. The CDR3 DNA reads as TGTGCCAGTAGTCATAGGTCTTTGCGGGGGGCATACAATGAGCAGTTCTTC. Translating gives CASSHRSLRGAYNEQFF.

V gene TRBV7-9 combines with J gene TRBJ2-3; D not certain. This CDR3 is built from 11 residues. V was pared by 7 bases and J by 2 bases, with 4 bases between. Germline CDR1 SEHNR, CDR2 FQNEAQ (reference sequence). This chain's CDR3 is CASTLTDTQYF. In DNA form, the CDR3 reads TGTGCCAGCACACTCACAGATACGCAGTATTTT. Variable domain in full (rest from reference TRBV7-9 and TRBJ2-3): DTGVSQNPRHKITKRGQNVTFRCDPISEHNRLYWYRQTLGQGPEFLTYFQNEAQLEKSRLLSDRFSAERPKGSFSTLEIQRTEQGDSAMYLCASTLTDTQYFGPGTRLTVL.

V and J are TRBV10-3 and TRBJ2-3; D remains ambiguous. This CDR3 has 18 amino acids. Germline assignment: CDR1 ENHRY and CDR2 SYGVKD. Trimming stripped 0 bases from V and 4 bases from J, with 20 bases between. CDR3 protein: CAISESRARVTHPDTQYF. CDR3 coding DNA: TGTGCCATCAGTGAGTCTCGAGCCCGAGTCACCCACCCAGATACGCAGTATTTT.